Following are 21 T cell receptor beta chains from one sample sequenced in a study of blood T cell repertoires in COVID-19. TCRdb's copy holds only in-frame clones and misses some; the assay was immunoSEQ multiplex PCR. The sample holds roughly 86,000 clones, 91% seen once. Material: peripheral blood. Receptors were obtained from a woman aged 45-60 years in a cohort sampled during active COVID-19.

The chain carries TRBV5-4 and TRBJ2-6; 10 positions agree with TRBD1. In germline, CDR1 is SGHNT, CDR2 YYREEE (reference sequence). V was pared by 4 bases and J by 0 bases, with 4 bases of the junction left unmatched. The CDR3 has 17 residues. CDR3 nucleotide sequence: TGTGCCAGCAGCCGCCGACAGGGGGCCTCTGGGGCCAACGTCCTGACTTTC. Protein sequence: CASSRRQGASGANVLTF.

V gene TRBV5-6 combines with J gene TRBJ1-1, with a possible D match to TRBD1 (5 bases). CDR3 length: 13 amino acids. Trimming left V 1 base short and J 4 bases short, with 8 bases between. CDR1 is SGHDT, CDR2 YYEEEE, per germline. The CDR3 region is CASSLMGPTEAFF. CDR3 bases: TGTGCCAGCAGCTTGATGGGGCCCACTGAAGCTTTCTTT.

The chain is built from TRBV28 and TRBJ2-7; 7 bases are a match to TRBD1. V lost 4 bases to trimming and J lost 5 bases; unmatched junction nucleotides: 11. The germline CDR1 and CDR2 sequences are MDHEN and SYDVKM. The CDR3 totals 15 residues. The CDR3 coding sequence is TGTGCCAGCAGTTCCAGACAGGGCGATAGAAACGAGCAGTACTTC. It is translated as CASSSRQGDRNEQYF.

This clone was seen just once. The chain recombines TRBV3-1 (or the pseudogene TRBV3-2) with TRBJ1-3, with 8 bases aligning to TRBD1. The CDR3 runs 14 residues. Germline V lookup: CDR1 LGHDT, CDR2 YNNKEL (reference sequence). After removal of 6 bases from V and 6 bases from J, the junction contained 7 bases not matched to a gene. The CDR3 DNA reads as TGTGCCAGCAGTCACACAGGGGGAGCAAACACCATATATTTT. Encoded protein: CASSHTGGANTIYF.

The chain combines TRBV9 with TRBJ2-3, with a possible D match to TRBD2 (7 bases). Germline loops: CDR1 SGDLS, CDR2 YYNGEE. The V end lost 0 bases, the J end lost 3 bases, and 14 bases lay between the germline ends. CDR3 length: 16 residues. CDR3 sequence: CASSVGPQGGTDTQYF. As DNA, the CDR3 is TGTGCCAGCAGCGTAGGTCCACAGGGAGGGACAGATACGCAGTATTTT.

The chain couples TRBV18 to TRBJ1-1; maybe TRBD1 (5 bases). Germline lookup yields CDR1 KGHSH and CDR2 LQKENI. The CDR3 has 14 amino acids. V lost 3 bases and J lost 4, with 12 bases in between. The CDR3: CASSPGNRGTEAFF. CDR3 bases: TGTGCCAGCTCACCTGGGAATAGGGGCACTGAAGCTTTCTTT.

This chain uses TRBV29-1 with TRBJ2-7; TRBD1 is a possible D gene (5 bases). The germline gives CDR1 SQVTM, CDR2 ANQGSEA. V shed 0 bases and J shed 0 bases, with 9 bases lying between them. The CDR3 totals 14 residues. The DNA of the CDR3 is TGCAGCGTTGAAGACAGGGAAAGCTCCTACGAGCAGTACTTC. This translates into CSVEDRESSYEQYF.

The rearrangement links TRBV6-2 or TRBV6-3 to TRBJ2-7, with 9 bases aligning to TRBD2. The germline V gene has CDR1 MNHEY and CDR2 SVGEGT. With 1 base clipped from V and 7 bases from J, the junction kept 11 bases outside the gene matches. The length of the CDR3 is 16 residues. The CDR3: CASSYWASGTRGEQYF. Written as DNA, the CDR3 is TGTGCCAGCAGTTACTGGGCTAGCGGGACCCGGGGAGAGCAGTACTTC.

This sequence joins TRBV4-1 and TRBJ2-6; TRBD1 might be the D (6 bases). V was shortened by 4 bases and J by 0 bases, with 19 bases between the two germline ends. The CDR3 covers 19 residues. The germline V gene has CDR1 MGHRA and CDR2 YSYEKL. CDR3 region: CASSPSPPQGYSGANVLTF. The CDR3 bases are TGCGCCAGCAGCCCCTCGCCCCCACAGGGATACTCTGGGGCCAACGTCCTGACTTTC.

The chain is built from TRBV3-1 (or the pseudogene TRBV3-2) and TRBJ1-5; no clear D. The germline V and J ends were trimmed by 1 base and 8 bases, with 15 bases remaining between them. This CDR3 contains 15 residues. Germline CDR1 reads LGHDT; CDR2 reads YNNKEL (reference sequence). The CDR3 protein is CASSQGVGGTKPQHF. The CDR3 coding sequence is TGTGCCAGCAGCCAAGGTGTTGGAGGAACGAAGCCCCAGCATTTT.

This chain uses TRBV7-2 with TRBJ1-6, with D hard to call. The CDR3 length is 15 residues. In germline, CDR1 is SGHTA, CDR2 FQGNSA. Trimming pared 1 base from V and 7 bases from J, leaving 11 bases between. CDR3: CASSLGRMLNSPLHF. The CDR3, as DNA: TGTGCCAGCAGCTTAGGTAGAATGTTGAATTCACCCCTCCACTTT.

V is TRBV19 and J is TRBJ2-5, with 8 positions matching TRBD1. V shed 1 base, J shed 3 bases, and the junction held 7 bases outside the gene matches. The CDR3 length is 16 residues. Germline values: CDR1 LNHDA, CDR2 SQIVND (reference sequence). The CDR3 reads CASSIGHNRGEETQYF. For the CDR3, the DNA is TGTGCCAGTAGTATAGGGCACAACAGGGGGGAAGAGACCCAGTACTTC. The entire variable domain, with the rest obtained from reference TRBV19 and TRBJ2-5, is as follows: DGGITQSPKYLFRKEGQNVTLSCEQNLNHDAMYWYRQDPGQGLRLIYYSQIVNDFQKGDIAEGYSVSREKKESFPLTVTSAQKNPTAFYLCASSIGHNRGEETQYFGPGTRLLVL.

The chain employs TRBV7-8 and TRBJ2-3; weak D call: TRBD1 (6 bases). V was trimmed by 2 bases and J by 0 bases, leaving 18 bases between them. The CDR3 length is 18 residues. The germline gives CDR1 SGHVS, CDR2 FQNEAQ. The CDR3 sequence: CASSLRVMTGTSTDTQYF. DNA of the CDR3: TGTGCCAGCAGCTTACGCGTGATGACAGGAACTAGCACAGATACGCAGTATTTT.

This clone was seen a single time. V gene TRBV19 combines with J gene TRBJ2-5, with TRBD1 matching over 7 bases. With 4 bases clipped from V and 5 bases from J, the junction kept 7 bases outside the gene matches. From germline, CDR1 is LNHDA and CDR2 SQIVND (reference sequence). This CDR3 spans 14 amino acids. The CDR3 nucleotides are TGTGCCAGTAGTACGACAGGGAACGCGGAGACCCAGTACTTC. Protein product: CASSTTGNAETQYF.

The J gene is TRBJ1-5, the V gene TRBV2, with 9 bases matching TRBD1. This CDR3 region has 14 residues. V lost 6 bases and J lost 6; bases outside the gene matches: 6. CDR1 is SNHLY, CDR2 FYNNEI, per germline. Written as DNA, the CDR3 is TGTGCCAGCAGCGAACAGGGGGCGGTTCAGCCCCAGCATTTT. It translates to CASSEQGAVQPQHF.

The chain carries TRBV27 and TRBJ2-1, with 7 bases matching TRBD2. Germline loops: CDR1 MNHEY, CDR2 SMNVEV (reference sequence). The CDR3 has 16 residues. V shed 3 bases, J shed 2 bases, and the junction held 7 bases outside the gene matches. The DNA for the CDR3 is TGTGCCAGCAGTTTGCGGGGGACTATCACCTACAATGAGCAGTTCTTC. Translating gives CASSLRGTITYNEQFF.

The J gene is TRBJ1-6, the V gene TRBV5-5; TRBD1 aligns across 8 bases. V shed 4 bases, J shed 0 bases, and the junction held 3 bases outside the gene matches. Germline-derived CDR1 and CDR2 are SGHKS and YYEKEE (reference sequence). This CDR3 spans 16 amino acids. The CDR3 sequence: CASSRTGSSYNSPLHF. In nucleotides, the CDR3 is TGTGCCAGCAGCCGGACAGGGAGCTCCTATAATTCACCCCTCCACTTT.

The J gene is TRBJ1-1, the V gene TRBV6-5; TRBD1 might be the D (5 bases). The CDR3 consists of 14 residues. Germline values: CDR1 MNHEY, CDR2 SVGAGI. V shed 10 bases and J shed 4 bases, with 19 bases lying between them. This CDR3 is CATKPGSGGTEAFF. CDR3 bases: TGTGCCACTAAGCCAGGGTCCGGGGGCACTGAAGCTTTCTTT.

The chain combines TRBV18 with TRBJ1-1; 7 nucleotides align to TRBD1. This CDR3 is 18 amino acids long. V lost 6 bases, J lost 0 bases, and 16 bases stayed unmatched. CDR1 is KGHSH and CDR2 is LQKENI in the germline V gene. The CDR3 sequence: CASSSRGQGSAVNTEAFF. CDR3 sequence (DNA): TGTGCCAGCTCGTCGAGGGGGCAGGGCTCGGCCGTGAACACTGAAGCTTTCTTT.

The chain has TRBV6-2 or TRBV6-3 and TRBJ2-2, with 8 bases matching TRBD1. This CDR3 contains 15 residues. The V and J ends lost 4 bases and 5 bases, in that order; junction bases with no gene match: 6. CDR1 and CDR2 (germline): MNHEY, SVGEGT. CDR3 in amino acids: CASSSRQGLTGELFF. DNA for the CDR3: TGTGCCAGCAGTTCAAGACAGGGGTTGACCGGGGAGCTGTTTTTT.

The chain carries TRBV12-5 and TRBJ1-5; D is perhaps TRBD1 (6 bases). CDR3 length: 17 residues. The V gene lost 0 bases and the J gene lost 0 bases, with 12 bases spanning the gap. CDR1 and CDR2 (germline): LGHNT, FRNRAP. CDR3 bases: TGTGCTAGTGGTTTGGTAAGAGGGGGACCTAGCAATCAGCCCCAGCATTTT. Translating it yields CASGLVRGGPSNQPQHF.